These T cell receptor beta chains were read from a single sample in a study of T cells in Graves' hyperthyroidism and ophthalmopathy. TCRdb reanalysed the multiplex PCR reads using MiXCR and keeps one entry per CDR3 protein. The repertoire holds a few hundred thousand distinct CDR3 sequences, with more than 12% as singletons. The sequencing input was blood. Source of these receptors: a woman aged 40 to 50 with Graves' hyperthyroidism that later progressed to Graves' ophthalmopathy. Each CDR3 is given with its conserved first and last residue. Each record gives: J gene, D gene, V gene, clone size, CDR3 DNA, CDR3 protein. The D gene is left open where the match is weak. Clone size appears in some rows only: once, few, many, or a class for an expanded clone.

j_call: TRBJ1-4; d_call: TRBD1; v_call: TRBV18; clone_size: many; cdr3_nt: TGTGCCAGCTCACCCCGGACAGGTGAAAAACTGTTTTTT; cdr3_aa: CASSPRTGEKLFF
j_call: TRBJ1-1; d_call: TRBD1; v_call: TRBV6-1; clone_size: many; cdr3_nt: TGTGCCAGCAGTAGGGACAGGAAATTCACTGAAGCTTTCTTT; cdr3_aa: CASSRDRKFTEAFF
j_call: TRBJ1-4; d_call: .; v_call: TRBV7-8; clone_size: many; cdr3_nt: TGTGCCAGCAGCCAGAGGGGATCGAATGAAAAACTGTTTTTT; cdr3_aa: CASSQRGSNEKLFF
j_call: TRBJ2-3; d_call: TRBD2; v_call: TRBV7-3; clone_size: few; cdr3_nt: TGTGCCAGCAGCCCCCTAGCGGGAGAGGGCACAGATACGCAGTATTTT; cdr3_aa: CASSPLAGEGTDTQYF
j_call: TRBJ2-7; d_call: TRBD1; v_call: TRBV2; clone_size: many; cdr3_nt: TGTGCCAGCGCTCAGGGGGCCTCCTACGAGCAGTACTTC; cdr3_aa: CASAQGASYEQYF
j_call: TRBJ2-1; d_call: TRBD1; v_call: TRBV7-3; clone_size: .; cdr3_nt: TGTGCCAGCAGCTTTACAGGGGGACTCTTAGGCAATGAGCAGTTCTTC; cdr3_aa: CASSFTGGLLGNEQFF
j_call: TRBJ1-6; d_call: TRBD1; v_call: TRBV7-9; clone_size: many; cdr3_nt: TGTGCCAGCAGCTTGGGACAGGGGTTTTATAATTCACCCCTCCACTTT; cdr3_aa: CASSLGQGFYNSPLHF
j_call: TRBJ2-1; d_call: .; v_call: TRBV28; clone_size: many; cdr3_nt: TGTGCCAGCAGTTCACCCCTCCGGCAGACTGAGCAGTTCTTC; cdr3_aa: CASSSPLRQTEQFF
j_call: TRBJ1-5; d_call: .; v_call: TRBV20-1; clone_size: many; cdr3_nt: TGCAGTGCTAGTCAATCAGGGAGTTTCAATCAGCCCCAGCATTTT; cdr3_aa: CSASQSGSFNQPQHF
j_call: TRBJ2-2; d_call: .; v_call: TRBV5-1; clone_size: .; cdr3_nt: TGCGCCAGCAGCTTCTCAGTTTCAGGCGGGGAGCTGTTTTTT; cdr3_aa: CASSFSVSGGELFF
j_call: TRBJ2-7; d_call: TRBD2; v_call: TRBV5-8; clone_size: .; cdr3_nt: TGTGCCAGCAGCCCGTGGGCGGGAGGCCCCTACGAGCAGTACTTC; cdr3_aa: CASSPWAGGPYEQYF
j_call: TRBJ1-5; d_call: TRBD1; v_call: TRBV7-2; clone_size: many; cdr3_nt: TGTGCCAGCAGCTTAATACAGGGGAATCAGCCCCAGCATTTT; cdr3_aa: CASSLIQGNQPQHF
j_call: TRBJ2-2; d_call: .; v_call: TRBV29-1; clone_size: many; cdr3_nt: TGCAGCGCGAGGGCAGGGGCAGATACCGGGGAGCTGTTTTTT; cdr3_aa: CSARAGADTGELFF
j_call: TRBJ2-5; d_call: .; v_call: TRBV7-9; clone_size: .; cdr3_nt: TGTGCCAGCAGCTTAAGGGGGGTGGGTCGAGAGACCCAGTACTTC; cdr3_aa: CASSLRGVGRETQYF
j_call: TRBJ2-3; d_call: .; v_call: TRBV11-1; clone_size: many; cdr3_nt: TGTGCCAGCAGCCGCGTGGGCAATACAGATACGCAGTATTTT; cdr3_aa: CASSRVGNTDTQYF
j_call: TRBJ2-3; d_call: TRBD2; v_call: TRBV6-1; clone_size: many; cdr3_nt: TGTGCCAGCACGTCGGCTAGCGGGAGTTTTACAGATACGCAGTATTTT; cdr3_aa: CASTSASGSFTDTQYF
j_call: TRBJ2-1; d_call: TRBD1; v_call: TRBV12-5; clone_size: many; cdr3_nt: TGTGCTAGTGGTTTGGTACAGGGGGTGCCTAATTACAATGAGCAGTTCTTC; cdr3_aa: CASGLVQGVPNYNEQFF
j_call: TRBJ1-2; d_call: .; v_call: TRBV9; clone_size: .; cdr3_nt: TGTGCCAGCAGCGTAGCTAGCGGGGGTGGCTATGGCTACACCTTC; cdr3_aa: CASSVASGGGYGYTF
j_call: TRBJ2-7; d_call: .; v_call: TRBV6-1; clone_size: many; cdr3_nt: TGTGCCAGCAGTGAAGCGCGGAAGCGGAGCTCTGGGGAGCAGTACTTC; cdr3_aa: CASSEARKRSSGEQYF
j_call: TRBJ2-5; d_call: .; v_call: TRBV10-3; clone_size: many; cdr3_nt: TGTGCCATCATGACAGGCATAGAGACCCAGTACTTC; cdr3_aa: CAIMTGIETQYF
j_call: TRBJ1-1; d_call: .; v_call: TRBV18; clone_size: .; cdr3_nt: TGTGCCAGCTCACCAAACGGAGGAGGGGACACTGAAGCTTTCTTT; cdr3_aa: CASSPNGGGDTEAFF
j_call: TRBJ1-4; d_call: .; v_call: TRBV5-1; clone_size: many; cdr3_nt: TGCGCCAGCAGCTTGGGCGGGAGTAATGAAAAACTGTTTTTT; cdr3_aa: CASSLGGSNEKLFF
j_call: TRBJ2-7; d_call: TRBD2; v_call: TRBV7-3; clone_size: .; cdr3_nt: TGTGCCAGCAGCTCCGATTTCTTGAGGGGCGGGAGGGTCCCGAGCTCCTACGAGCAGTACTTC; cdr3_aa: CASSSDFLRGGRVPSSYEQYF
j_call: TRBJ2-7; d_call: .; v_call: TRBV9; clone_size: many; cdr3_nt: TGTGCCAGCAGCGTAGACGGCGGTCCCTACGAGCAGTACTTC; cdr3_aa: CASSVDGGPYEQYF
j_call: TRBJ2-1; d_call: TRBD2; v_call: TRBV7-9; clone_size: .; cdr3_nt: TGTGCCAGCACCAACCCTGGACTAGCGAGCGATGAGCAGTTCTTC; cdr3_aa: CASTNPGLASDEQFF
j_call: TRBJ1-5; d_call: .; v_call: TRBV18; clone_size: many; cdr3_nt: TGTGCCAGCTCACCGCCCGATCAGCCCCAGCATTTT; cdr3_aa: CASSPPDQPQHF
j_call: TRBJ2-7; d_call: TRBD1; v_call: TRBV5-1; clone_size: many; cdr3_nt: TGCGCCAGCAGCTTGGCCTCGGGGACAGGGGGGTACGAGCAGTACTTC; cdr3_aa: CASSLASGTGGYEQYF
j_call: TRBJ2-2; d_call: .; v_call: TRBV2; clone_size: many; cdr3_nt: TGTGCCAGCAGTGGGATAACGACCGGGGAGCTGTTTTTT; cdr3_aa: CASSGITTGELFF
j_call: TRBJ2-5; d_call: .; v_call: TRBV2; clone_size: .; cdr3_nt: TGTGCCAGCAGTGAAGCCTGGGGGGCAGGGGAGGAGACCCAGTACTTC; cdr3_aa: CASSEAWGAGEETQYF
j_call: TRBJ2-5; d_call: TRBD2; v_call: TRBV11-1; clone_size: many; cdr3_nt: TGTGCCAGCCAAAATTTTGCGGGAGGAGGCGAGACCCAGTACTTC; cdr3_aa: CASQNFAGGGETQYF
j_call: TRBJ2-7; d_call: TRBD2; v_call: TRBV27; clone_size: .; cdr3_nt: TGTGCCAGCAGTTTATCGCTCCTGGGCGGGAGCCCCTACGAGCAGTACTTC; cdr3_aa: CASSLSLLGGSPYEQYF
j_call: TRBJ2-7; d_call: TRBD1; v_call: TRBV6-1; clone_size: many; cdr3_nt: TGTGCCAGCAGTCAAGACAGGGCGGCCGAGCAGTACTTC; cdr3_aa: CASSQDRAAEQYF
j_call: TRBJ1-1; d_call: TRBD1; v_call: TRBV7-9; clone_size: .; cdr3_nt: TGTGCCAGCAGCACTTGGACAGGGAGGAACACTGAAGCTTTCTTT; cdr3_aa: CASSTWTGRNTEAFF
j_call: TRBJ2-7; d_call: .; v_call: TRBV11-2; clone_size: many; cdr3_nt: TGTGCCAGCAGCGGCTTCCCCTCCTACGAGCAGTACTTC; cdr3_aa: CASSGFPSYEQYF
j_call: TRBJ2-3; d_call: .; v_call: TRBV20-1; clone_size: many; cdr3_nt: TGCAGTGCTAGAGTGGGGGGGCGGGGCCCCACAGATACGCAGTATTTT; cdr3_aa: CSARVGGRGPTDTQYF
j_call: TRBJ2-5; d_call: .; v_call: TRBV5-4; clone_size: .; cdr3_nt: TGTGCCAGCAGCTTGGGAGGGGGAGGACGGGAGACCCAGTACTTC; cdr3_aa: CASSLGGGGRETQYF
j_call: TRBJ2-3; d_call: .; v_call: TRBV12-3/TRBV12-4; clone_size: many; cdr3_nt: TGTGCCAGCGCCGGAGGGACTTTTGCAGATACGCAGTATTTT; cdr3_aa: CASAGGTFADTQYF
j_call: TRBJ2-7; d_call: .; v_call: TRBV5-4; clone_size: .; cdr3_nt: TGTGCCAGCAGCCACCAACCGGGACTCCACTCCTACGAGCAGTACTTC; cdr3_aa: CASSHQPGLHSYEQYF
j_call: TRBJ2-1; d_call: TRBD1; v_call: TRBV5-6; clone_size: .; cdr3_nt: TGTGCCAGCAGCTTCTTGACAGGGGGGTCCTACAATGAGCAGTTCTTC; cdr3_aa: CASSFLTGGSYNEQFF
j_call: TRBJ2-3; d_call: TRBD1; v_call: TRBV27; clone_size: many; cdr3_nt: TGTGCCAGCCTAGAAAGGGCAGGGGGAGATACGCAGTATTTT; cdr3_aa: CASLERAGGDTQYF
j_call: TRBJ1-2; d_call: .; v_call: TRBV29-1; clone_size: many; cdr3_nt: TGCAGCGTTGGACAGTTCTATGGCTACACCTTC; cdr3_aa: CSVGQFYGYTF
j_call: TRBJ1-1; d_call: .; v_call: TRBV28; clone_size: many; cdr3_nt: TGTGCCAGCAGTTTTACCAACCGGGGATTTAACACTGAAGCTTTCTTT; cdr3_aa: CASSFTNRGFNTEAFF
j_call: TRBJ2-7; d_call: TRBD2; v_call: TRBV28; clone_size: .; cdr3_nt: TGTGCCATATCGCGGCGGGAGGAGTCCTACGAGCAGTACTTC; cdr3_aa: CAISRREESYEQYF
j_call: TRBJ2-2; d_call: .; v_call: TRBV24-1; clone_size: many; cdr3_nt: TGTGCCACCAGTGTAATGGATTCAACGGGTAGGGCCGGGGAGCTGTTTTTT; cdr3_aa: CATSVMDSTGRAGELFF
j_call: TRBJ2-7; d_call: .; v_call: TRBV5-5; clone_size: many; cdr3_nt: TGTGCCAGCAGCTTGGTTTTCAGCTCCTACGAGCAGTACTTC; cdr3_aa: CASSLVFSSYEQYF
j_call: TRBJ2-7; d_call: .; v_call: TRBV27; clone_size: .; cdr3_nt: TGTGCCAGCAGTTCCCCGGACAGCTTATACGAGCAGTACTTC; cdr3_aa: CASSSPDSLYEQYF
j_call: TRBJ2-5; d_call: .; v_call: TRBV11-2; clone_size: many; cdr3_nt: TGTGCCAGCAGCTGGGTTCGAGGGGGGCTGGAGACCCAGTACTTC; cdr3_aa: CASSWVRGGLETQYF
j_call: TRBJ1-1; d_call: .; v_call: TRBV28; clone_size: many; cdr3_nt: TGTGCCAGCAGTTTCAACACTGAAGCTTTCTTT; cdr3_aa: CASSFNTEAFF
j_call: TRBJ2-7; d_call: TRBD1; v_call: TRBV13; clone_size: many; cdr3_nt: TGTGCCAGCAGCCGGATACCGGGGGACAGGTACTACGAGCAGTACTTC; cdr3_aa: CASSRIPGDRYYEQYF
j_call: TRBJ1-2; d_call: .; v_call: TRBV9; clone_size: few; cdr3_nt: TGTGCCAGCAGCGTAGATAACAGAGGCTACACCTTC; cdr3_aa: CASSVDNRGYTF
j_call: TRBJ1-4; d_call: TRBD1; v_call: TRBV2; clone_size: many; cdr3_nt: TGTGCCAGCCTTCACAGGGGGGGCGAAAAACTGTTTTTT; cdr3_aa: CASLHRGGEKLFF
j_call: TRBJ2-3; d_call: .; v_call: TRBV20-1; clone_size: many; cdr3_nt: TGCAGTGCCAAGAGGACTATTCTAGAGACGCAGTATTTT; cdr3_aa: CSAKRTILETQYF
j_call: TRBJ1-1; d_call: .; v_call: TRBV11-2; clone_size: many; cdr3_nt: TGTGCCAGCAGCTCAGGGGTAACTGAAGCTTTCTTT; cdr3_aa: CASSSGVTEAFF
j_call: TRBJ2-7; d_call: TRBD1; v_call: TRBV11-2; clone_size: many; cdr3_nt: TGTGCCAGCAGCCGGGGACAGGGGGCTTACGAGCAGTACTTC; cdr3_aa: CASSRGQGAYEQYF
j_call: TRBJ2-5; d_call: TRBD2; v_call: TRBV20-1; clone_size: many; cdr3_nt: TGCAGTGTAGCGGGATTGGTAGAGACCCAGTACTTC; cdr3_aa: CSVAGLVETQYF